Listed below are T cell receptor beta chains from one sample, sequenced in a study of T cell responses to AZD1222 COVID-19 vaccine. The data were produced by immunoSEQ multiplex PCR, yet TCRdb's version contains in-frame clones alone and is incomplete. The table shows about 85,000 clones, with around 85% occurring only once. The sample consisted of peripheral blood, taken on day 0 of AZD1222 vaccination. The receptors derive from an adult in good health. Both conserved end residues are part of each CDR3. The D gene is left open where the match is weak. Clone size is shown for a subset of rows, as once, few, many or a class of expanded clone.

>.|.|TRBJ2-3|TRBV4-2|16
CASSQAGTLGSDTQYF
TGTGCCAGCAGCCAAGCCGGGACTTTAGGATCGGATACGCAGTATTTT
>.|.|TRBJ2-3|TRBV27|15
CASSETTRRTDTQYF
TGTGCCAGCAGTGAGACCACCCGCAGGACAGATACGCAGTATTTT
>TRBD1|.|TRBJ2-7|TRBV28|14
CASKGQGSSYEQYF
TGTGCCAGCAAGGGACAGGGAAGCTCATACGAGCAGTACTTC
>TRBD1|.|TRBJ1-5|TRBV28|16
CASTERTGNSKQPQHF
TGTGCCAGCACCGAGCGGACAGGGAATTCAAAACAGCCCCAGCATTTT
>TRBD1|.|TRBJ1-2|TRBV7-2|14
CASSPRTGGGGYTF
TGTGCCAGCAGCCCACGGACAGGGGGAGGTGGCTACACCTTC
>.|.|TRBJ2-5|TRBV2|14
CASSVGGPKETQYF
TGTGCCAGCAGTGTTGGGGGCCCGAAGGAGACCCAGTACTTC
>.|.|TRBJ1-4|TRBV5-1|14
CASSGGALNEKLFF
TGCGCCAGCAGCGGGGGGGCCCTTAATGAAAAACTGTTTTTT
>.|few|TRBJ2-6|TRBV6-6|14
CASSYSTGANVLTF
TGTGCCAGCAGTTACTCCACTGGGGCCAACGTCCTGACTTTC
>.|.|TRBJ2-7|TRBV6-2/TRBV6-3|13
CASSYLQGYEQYF
TGTGCCAGCAGTTACCTTCAGGGCTACGAGCAGTACTTC
>.|.|TRBJ2-2|TRBV5-4|14
CASSSDPLTGELFF
TGTGCCAGCAGCTCGGACCCTTTGACCGGGGAGCTGTTTTTT
>.|.|TRBJ1-2|TRBV29-1|14
CSVEIGRGIGGYTF
TGCAGCGTTGAAATTGGGAGGGGGATTGGTGGCTACACCTTC
>.|.|TRBJ2-4|TRBV21-1|17
CASSKFPHRGAKNIQYF
TGTGCCAGCAGCAAATTCCCTCACAGAGGGGCCAAAAACATTCAGTACTTC
>TRBD1|.|TRBJ1-6|TRBV7-3|15
CASSLQGAYNSPLHF
TGTGCCAGCAGCTTACAGGGGGCCTATAATTCACCCCTCCACTTT
>TRBD1|few|TRBJ1-5|TRBV27|17
CASSSLGQGAGYQPQHF
TGTGCCAGCAGTTCACTAGGGCAGGGGGCCGGCTATCAGCCCCAGCATTTT
>.|few|TRBJ1-4|TRBV19|16
CASSIGGSATNEKLFF
TGTGCCAGTAGTATTGGCGGTAGTGCAACTAATGAAAAACTGTTTTTT
>.|.|TRBJ2-7|TRBV7-9|13
CASSLFRTDEQYF
TGTGCCAGCAGCTTATTTAGGACGGACGAGCAGTACTTC
>TRBD1|.|TRBJ1-5|TRBV30|14
CAWSWTGSNQPQHF
TGTGCCTGGAGTTGGACAGGGAGCAATCAGCCCCAGCATTTT
>.|.|TRBJ2-7|TRBV29-1|12
CSAGDGTYEQYF
TGCAGCGCCGGGGACGGTACCTACGAGCAGTACTTC
>TRBD1|.|TRBJ1-2|TRBV19|17
CASSKTDRDSSFDGYTF
TGTGCCAGTAGTAAGACTGACAGGGATTCCTCCTTTGATGGCTACACCTTC
>TRBD1|.|TRBJ2-5|TRBV27|13
CASSRQGEETQYF
TGTGCCAGCAGTAGGCAGGGGGAAGAGACCCAGTACTTC
>.|.|TRBJ1-2|TRBV6-5|15
CASSYLGGANYGYTF
TGTGCCAGCAGTTACCTCGGGGGGGCTAACTATGGCTACACCTTC
>TRBD1|once|TRBJ2-5|TRBV5-1|16
CASSQGQNQYQETQYF
TGCGCCAGCAGCCAGGGACAGAATCAGTACCAAGAGACCCAGTACTTC
>TRBD1|.|TRBJ1-1|TRBV9|17
CASSEIPGQGASTEAFF
TGTGCCAGCAGCGAGATACCGGGACAGGGGGCCAGCACTGAAGCTTTCTTT
>.|.|TRBJ1-1|TRBV28|12
CASRGLGTEAFF
TGTGCCAGCCGGGGTTTGGGCACTGAAGCTTTCTTT
>TRBD2|.|TRBJ2-1|TRBV19|19
CASSIGGVKLAGPSREQFF
TGTGCCAGTAGTATAGGGGGGGTCAAACTAGCGGGGCCCTCGAGAGAGCAGTTCTTC
>.|.|TRBJ1-1|TRBV19|14
CASSAQGVLVEAFF
TGTGCCAGTAGTGCCCAGGGAGTCCTGGTTGAAGCTTTCTTT
>TRBD1|.|TRBJ1-5|TRBV28|15
CASSRGTGGSQPQHF
TGTGCCAGCAGTCGGGGAACAGGGGGCTCTCAGCCCCAGCATTTT
>.|.|TRBJ2-7|TRBV6-2/TRBV6-3|18
CASNPRPEAGYLRYEQYF
TGTGCCAGCAACCCCCGTCCGGAGGCCGGCTACCTCCGCTACGAGCAGTACTTC
>.|.|TRBJ1-1|TRBV19|13
CASRSTRNTEAFF
TGTGCCAGTAGAAGTACAAGGAACACTGAAGCTTTCTTT
>.|.|TRBJ1-3|TRBV19|14
CASNTGYSGNTIYF
TGTGCCAGTAACACGGGGTACTCTGGAAACACCATATATTTT